Listed here are 8 T cell receptor beta chains from one sample, sequenced in a study of T cell repertoires in cytomegalovirus infection. MiXCR, applied by TCRdb to the reads, yields one record per CDR3 protein. The data contain approximately 1,000,000 distinct CDR3 sequences, approximately 31% of them seen just once; the ten biggest clones take up more than 13%. Their cognate antigens are unknown. The sample consisted of cultured CD8+ T cells from PBMCs, taken from culture after CMV antigen stimulation. The receptors derive from a human donor in good health (CMV status not recorded). Some clones in this sample may be carry-over from other donors' samples.

V and J are TRBV5-1 and TRBJ2-5, with 10 bases identical to TRBD2. The CDR3 is made up of 16 amino acids. The V gene's germline CDR1 is SGHRS and CDR2 YFSETQ. V gave up 0 bases and J gave up 0 bases; unmatched junction bases: 2. The CDR3 loop is CASSLVLAGDQETQYF. As DNA, the CDR3 is TGCGCCAGCAGCTTGGTGCTAGCGGGGGACCAAGAGACCCAGTACTTC.

The chain carries TRBV29-1 and TRBJ2-2, with D possibly being TRBD1 (5 bases). The CDR3 is 14 amino acids. Germline CDR1 and CDR2: SQVTM and ANQGSEA. Trimming took 6 bases from V and 1 from J, leaving 12 bases between them. CDR3 in amino acids: CSVAGILNTGELFF. CDR3 in DNA: TGCAGCGTCGCAGGGATCTTGAACACCGGGGAGCTGTTTTTT.

This chain links TRBV7-6 with TRBJ2-7; D is uncertain. There are 12 residues in the CDR3. The germline CDR1 and CDR2 sequences are SGHVS and FNYEAQ. CDR3 DNA sequence: TGTGCGACGGAAGGAGACAACTACGAGCAGTACTTC. It specifies CATEGDNYEQYF.

This clonotype was seen a few times. The rearrangement links TRBV10-3 to TRBJ1-1; D is possibly TRBD1 (6 bases). Trimming shortened V by 6 bases and J by 3 bases, and 23 bases separated the two germline ends. This CDR3 comprises 17 residues. Germline lookup yields CDR1 ENHRY and CDR2 SYGVKD. The CDR3 spells CAIRPTGIQGPYTEAFF. As DNA, the CDR3 is TGTGCCATCAGACCAACTGGGATACAGGGTCCGTACACTGAAGCTTTCTTT.

This clonotype appeared a few times. The rearrangement joins TRBV7-9 to TRBJ2-5, with D maybe TRBD2 (5 bases). CDR3 length: 16 amino acids. Trimming pared 4 bases from V and 5 bases from J, leaving 20 bases between. Germline V CDR1 and CDR2: SEHNR, FQNEAQ (reference sequence). The CDR3 coding sequence is TGTGCCAGCAGCTCCCCCTTGCGGGTCCCAAGGGAGACCCAGTACTTC. Translated: CASSSPLRVPRETQYF. Full variable domain (outside the CDR3, taken from reference TRBV7-9 and TRBJ2-5): DTGVSQNPRHKITKRGQNVTFRCDPISEHNRLYWYRQTLGQGPEFLTYFQNEAQLEKSRLLSDRFSAERPKGSFSTLEIQRTEQGDSAMYLCASSSPLRVPRETQYFGPGTRLLVL.

The chain joins TRBV6-6 to TRBJ2-3; D is possibly TRBD1 (6 bases). V gave up 6 bases and J gave up 3 bases, with 16 bases separating them. Germline CDR1 reads MNHNY; CDR2 reads SVGAGI (reference sequence). This CDR3 is 15 amino acids long. The CDR3 sequence is CASSSPGERTDTQYF. The CDR3 nucleotides read TGTGCCAGCAGCTCCCCAGGGGAGAGGACAGATACGCAGTATTTT.

The chain couples TRBV27 to TRBJ1-2, with 7 bases fitting TRBD1. V shed 6 bases, J shed 6 bases, and the junction held 7 bases outside the gene matches. Germline V gene data show CDR1 as MNHEY and CDR2 as SMNVEV (reference sequence). The CDR3 extends over 13 amino acids. The CDR3 DNA sequence: TGTGCCAGCAGCTCATTTACAGGGGATGGCTACACCTTC. Its translation: CASSSFTGDGYTF.

This clonotype was found once. V usage is TRBV18 and J usage is TRBJ2-1; the match to TRBD2 covers 10 bases. V trimming: 3 bases; J trimming: 0 bases; junction bases outside the gene matches: 11. The CDR3 spans 19 residues. The germline V gene encodes CDR1 KGHSH and CDR2 LQKENI. The CDR3 nucleotides are TGTGCCAGCTCACCCCCCCTAGCGGGGGCCCGCCCCTCCTACAATGAGCAGTTCTTC. This encodes CASSPPLAGARPSYNEQFF.